The 20 T cell receptor beta chains given below trace back to one sample, sequenced in a study of cytotoxic CD8 clonotypes in ibrutinib-treated CLL. Profiling relied on immunoSEQ multiplex PCR, and the TCRdb table lists in-frame clones only, not all of them. Of around 250,000 clones listed, around 70% were seen once; the top ten hold about 16%. The specimen comprised PBMCs, sampled after 24 months of ibrutinib treatment. The receptors originated from a human donor with chronic lymphocytic leukemia.

Remarks on this clone: The junction does not match germline at one end; this may be a read error. J is TRBJ1-2 and V is TRBV10-3; D uncertain. Germline V CDR1 and CDR2: ENHRY, SYGVKD. The CDR3 sequence is 16 residues long. The CDR3 region has the DNA TGTGCCATCAGTGAGTACCGGTCACATAAAGACTATGGCCACACCTTC. Translation: CAISEYRSHKDYGHTF.

The chain joins TRBV30 to TRBJ1-5, with D possibly being TRBD1 (6 bases). The CDR3 loop spans 15 amino acids. V was pared by 3 bases and J by 3 bases, with 15 bases between. Germline V gene sequence: CDR1 GTSNPN, CDR2 SVGIG (reference sequence). The CDR3 DNA is TGTGCCTGGAGAGCCAGGGGAAATGACAATCAGCCCCAGCATTTT. Protein sequence: CAWRARGNDNQPQHF.

The chain couples TRBV19 to TRBJ2-2, with D possibly TRBD1 on 6 matching bases. Trimming shortened V by 9 bases and J by 0 bases, and 11 bases separated the two germline ends. Germline values: CDR1 LNHDA, CDR2 SQIVND (reference sequence). This CDR3 contains 14 residues. The CDR3, as DNA: TGTGCCAGCCAAGACAGGCCGAACACCGGGGAGCTGTTTTTT. Its protein is CASQDRPNTGELFF.

This clone was counted only a few times. The V call is TRBV30, the J call TRBJ1-1; D remains ambiguous. V was pared by 3 bases and J by 5 bases, with 4 bases between. CDR1 and CDR2 from the germline V gene are GTSNPN and SVGIG (reference sequence). The CDR3 sequence is 10 residues long. CDR3 in amino acids: CAWRLTEAFF. CDR3 coding DNA: TGTGCCTGGAGACTAACTGAAGCTTTCTTT.

This clone was recorded a few times. The V gene is TRBV6-5, the J gene TRBJ2-1, with 7 nucleotides matching TRBD2. After removal of 11 bases from V and 5 bases from J, the junction contained 6 bases not matched to a gene. Germline V gives CDR1 MNHEY, CDR2 SVGAGI. The length of the CDR3 is 12 residues. CDR3 region: CAHLRGNNEQFF. The CDR3 DNA reads TGTGCCCATCTGCGGGGGAACAATGAGCAGTTCTTC.

The chain couples TRBV27 to TRBJ2-7; weak D call: TRBD1 (6 bases). Germline V gene lookup returns CDR1 MNHEY and CDR2 SMNVEV (reference sequence). V dropped 4 bases and J dropped 3 bases, with 16 bases sitting between them. This CDR3 spans 15 amino acids. The CDR3 coding sequence is TGTGCCAGCAGTTCGCTCCTCCTACAGGGCTACGAGCAGTACTTC. Translated, it gives CASSSLLLQGYEQYF.

The chain joins TRBV5-1 to TRBJ2-7, with 7 positions matching TRBD1. The CDR3 loop spans 14 amino acids. V lost 0 bases, J lost 5 bases, and 5 bases stayed unmatched. Germline V gene data show CDR1 as SGHRS and CDR2 as YFSETQ. The CDR3 bases are TGCGCCAGCAGCTTGGACAGGGGATCTGACGAGCAGTACTTC. This codes for CASSLDRGSDEQYF.

V is TRBV19 and J is TRBJ2-7; the match to TRBD2 covers 7 bases. V shed 10 bases, J shed 5 bases, and the junction held 8 bases outside the gene matches. The CDR3 runs to 12 residues. Looked up from germline, CDR1 is LNHDA and CDR2 is SQIVND (reference sequence). The CDR3 reads CATRGDADEQYF. In nucleotides, the CDR3 is TGTGCCACCCGGGGGGACGCCGACGAGCAGTACTTC.

The chain couples TRBV7-2 to TRBJ2-5, with no clear D. Germline values: CDR1 SGHTA, CDR2 FQGNSA. The V gene lost 2 bases and the J gene lost 2 bases, with 6 bases spanning the gap. The CDR3 has 13 amino acids. The DNA for the CDR3 is TGTGCCAGCAGCTTAAGAGAACAAGAGACCCAGTACTTC. It specifies CASSLREQETQYF.

The CDR3 sequence: CASSPGDFYEQYF. CDR3 bases: TGTGCCAGCAGCCCGGGGGACTTCTACGAGCAGTACTTC. The chain recombines TRBV9 with TRBJ2-7; D might be TRBD2 (6 bases). Germline V CDR1 and CDR2: SGDLS, YYNGEE. Trimming cost V 4 bases and J 3 bases, with 11 bases left between them. The CDR3 loop spans 13 amino acids.

This clone showed up just a few times. The J gene is TRBJ1-5, the V gene TRBV27; no firm D call. The V end was cut by 3 bases, the J end by 0 bases, with 15 bases between. The CDR3 covers 17 residues. Germline assignment: CDR1 MNHEY and CDR2 SMNVEV (reference sequence). CDR3 coding DNA: TGTGCCAGCAGTTTCTCCCTTCCACAGCATAGCAATCAGCCCCAGCATTTT. As protein: CASSFSLPQHSNQPQHF.

J is TRBJ2-3 and V is TRBV7-2, with D maybe TRBD1 (6 bases). CDR1 and CDR2 (germline): SGHTA, FQGNSA. There are 11 residues in the CDR3. The V end lost 5 bases, the J end lost 11 bases, and 11 bases lay between the germline ends. CDR3 in DNA: TGTGCCAGCAGCGCCCCGGGACAGCAGTATTTT. This sequence encodes CASSAPGQQYF.

The chain joins TRBV9 to TRBJ2-1; D is uncertain. V gave up 1 base and J gave up 5 bases, with 13 bases separating them. CDR3 length: 15 amino acids. Germline V gene data show CDR1 as SGDLS and CDR2 as YYNGEE. The CDR3 DNA reads as TGTGCCAGCAGCGTAAATTCGGGCTCGAACAATGAGCAGTTCTTC. Translated: CASSVNSGSNNEQFF.

The rearrangement uses TRBV7-9 and TRBJ1-2; D perhaps matches TRBD1 (5 bases). Trimming cost V 8 bases and J 6 bases, with 7 bases left between them. CDR1 is SEHNR and CDR2 is FQNEAQ in the germline V gene (reference sequence). The CDR3 totals 10 residues. CDR3 residues: CASGGHGYTF. The CDR3 DNA follows: TGTGCCAGCGGGGGTCATGGCTACACCTTC.

V is TRBV6-5 and J is TRBJ2-5, with 8 bases matching TRBD1. Looked up from germline, CDR1 is MNHEY and CDR2 is SVGAGI. The CDR3 is 14 amino acids. V was clipped by 8 bases and J by 7 bases; unmatched bases: 12. CDR3 bases: TGTGCCAGCCTCCCTGGACAGGGAATAGGGACCCAGTACTTC. Its translation is CASLPGQGIGTQYF.

This clone was counted a few times. The chain carries TRBV7-3 and TRBJ2-2, with unresolved D. Trimming took off 5 bases at V and 5 bases at J, with 21 bases between the two ends. The CDR3 is 17 amino acids. Germline loops: CDR1 SGHTA, CDR2 FQGTGA. CDR3 coding DNA: TGTGCCAGCAGCGCACCAAGGGAAAAGACGGATACCGGGGAGCTGTTTTTT. Translating gives CASSAPREKTDTGELFF.

The chain joins TRBV7-6 to TRBJ1-3; TRBD1 agrees at 9 bases. The CDR3 is made up of 20 amino acids. Trimming took 3 bases from V and 4 from J; bases not matched to a gene: 19. Germline values: CDR1 SGHVS, CDR2 FNYEAQ. The DNA of the CDR3 is TGTGCCAGCAGCTTTAGCTGGAGACAGGGGGGACTATCGACCGGAAACACCATATATTTT. This sequence encodes CASSFSWRQGGLSTGNTIYF.

The chain employs TRBV5-1 and TRBJ2-7, with 9 bases aligning to TRBD1. The CDR3 covers 14 residues. Germline V gene lookup returns CDR1 SGHRS and CDR2 YFSETQ. V gave up 3 bases and J gave up 5 bases; unmatched junction bases: 6. The chain's CDR3 is CASSWDRATDEQYF. CDR3 nucleotide sequence: TGCGCCAGCAGCTGGGACAGGGCCACAGACGAGCAGTACTTC.

The V gene is TRBV27, the J gene TRBJ2-7; 9 bases agree with TRBD1. V trimming: 3 bases; J trimming: 5 bases; junction bases outside the gene matches: 5. Germline loops: CDR1 MNHEY, CDR2 SMNVEV (reference sequence). This CDR3 has 14 amino acids. CDR3 bases: TGTGCCAGCAGTTTCTGGACAGGGGCCAACGAGCAGTACTTC. Protein product: CASSFWTGANEQYF.

This clone was counted only a few times. V and J are TRBV13 and TRBJ1-2; D is uncertain. This CDR3 has 14 amino acids. Germline values: CDR1 PRHDT, CDR2 FYEKMQ (reference sequence). V gave up 1 base and J gave up 2 bases, with 8 bases separating them. For the CDR3, the DNA is TGTGCCAGCAGCTTAGTATCCCAAAACTATGGCTACACCTTC. It yields the protein CASSLVSQNYGYTF.